This T cell receptor (beta chain) originates from a study of CD8 T cells in Susac syndrome. V shed 5 bases and J 6 bases; nucleotides not matched to a gene: 8. CDR1 is MNHEY, CDR2 SMNVEV, per germline (reference sequence). The CDR3 loop spans 15 amino acids. Regarding this clonotype: Its antigen is not identified.

The study sequenced TCR beta in blood CD8+ and CD4+ T cells. TEMRA cells were enriched by FACS, while CD8+ and CD4+ T cells were obtained through a negative isolation that was performed magnetically. With random hexamers, roughly 0.45 to 1 ug RNA was reverse transcribed. Amplification of TCR beta CDR3 across 54 Vbeta and 13 Jbeta was performed with immunoSEQ multiplex PCR. Via MiXCR, TCRdb re-called the immunoSEQ multiplex PCR reads, giving one row per CDR3 protein. The sample has approximately 190,000 distinct CDR3 sequences, 90% to 95% seen once; the top ten hold 0.093%. Overall study findings and caveats: As acknowledged by the study, its TCR sequencing and HLA analysis included a relatively small number of individuals.

The chain couples TRBV27 to TRBJ2-1; 9 nucleotides match TRBD1. Sequencing was done on a sample of CD4+ T cells from PBMCs. The receptor comes from a human donor with multiple sclerosis. The CDR3 is CASSAPGQGRNEQFF. The CDR3 DNA reads as TGTGCCAGCAGTGCACCGGGACAGGGACGCAATGAGCAGTTCTTC.